The rows below give T cell receptor beta chains drawn from one sample of a study of T-cell memory formation after mild COVID-19. From the 5' RACE reads, TCRdb called clonotypes with MiXCR, one entry per CDR3 protein. The table records around 300,000 distinct CDR3 sequences, roughly 13% of them present only once. Input material: PBMCs or a T cell subset sorted from them (not recorded which). The source of these receptors is a man aged 18-30 years who had mild COVID-19 (a few samples of this study predate the infection). Cell type and time point are not known. CDR3s include the opening cysteine and the closing phenylalanine or tryptophan. A D gene is named only where the DNA matches it firmly. Rows may omit the clone size; those that give it use once, few, many or a size class.

D: -
size: few
V: TRBV29-1
J: TRBJ2-2
DNA: TGCAGCGTTGACAGGGCTAACACCGGGGAGCTGTTTTTT
CDR3: CSVDRANTGELFF

D: -
size: many
V: TRBV12-3/TRBV12-4
J: TRBJ2-7
DNA: TGTGCCAGCAGTTCCTCCACTCGGTCCTACGAGCAGTACTTC
CDR3: CASSSSTRSYEQYF

D: -
size: -
V: TRBV30
J: TRBJ2-4
DNA: TGTGCCTGGGGGAAGAGTGTCGGAAACATTCAGTACTTC
CDR3: CAWGKSVGNIQYF

D: -
size: few
V: TRBV20-1
J: TRBJ1-1
DNA: TGCAGTGCTACCAACACGGGGCCCACTGAAGCTTTCTTT
CDR3: CSATNTGPTEAFF

D: -
size: once
V: TRBV6-5
J: TRBJ2-1
DNA: TGTGCCAGCAGTTACTCATCGGCCCGGGGGCCTGGGAGCTCCTACAATGAGCAGTTCTTC
CDR3: CASSYSSARGPGSSYNEQFF

D: -
size: few
V: TRBV18
J: TRBJ1-2
DNA: TGTGCCAGCTCACCTTCCAGGGACCGTCGGGGCTACACCTTC
CDR3: CASSPSRDRRGYTF

D: -
size: -
V: TRBV12-3/TRBV12-4
J: TRBJ1-4
DNA: TGTGCCAGCAGTTTAGGACAGGTAGAAAAACTGTTTTTT
CDR3: CASSLGQVEKLFF

D: -
size: few
V: TRBV20-1
J: TRBJ2-7
DNA: TGCAGTGCTAGACAGGGGATTTCCTACGAGCAGTACTTC
CDR3: CSARQGISYEQYF

D: -
size: few
V: TRBV6-1
J: TRBJ1-1
DNA: TGTGCCAGCAGTTGGGACAAAATGAACACTGAAGCTTTCTTT
CDR3: CASSWDKMNTEAFF

D: -
size: -
V: TRBV3-1
J: TRBJ1-1
DNA: TGTGCCAGCAGCCAAGAGATGGCTGAAGCTTTCTTT
CDR3: CASSQEMAEAFF

D: -
size: few
V: TRBV5-1
J: TRBJ1-1
DNA: TGCGCCAGCAGCCAACGCCAGGGGCCCGACACTGAAGCTTTCTTT
CDR3: CASSQRQGPDTEAFF

D: TRBD1
size: -
V: TRBV5-1
J: TRBJ2-4
DNA: TGCGCCAGCAGCTTGGTTTACAGGGGTGCCAAAAACATTCAGTACTTC
CDR3: CASSLVYRGAKNIQYF

D: -
size: few
V: TRBV20-1
J: TRBJ1-1
DNA: TGCAGTGCGGGGGCGGGGTCCTCCCCCACTGAAGCTTTCTTT
CDR3: CSAGAGSSPTEAFF

D: -
size: few
V: TRBV10-3
J: TRBJ1-2
DNA: TGTGCCATCAGTGAGGTTAGGGGACTGCACTATGGCTACACCTTC
CDR3: CAISEVRGLHYGYTF

D: TRBD1
size: few
V: TRBV28
J: TRBJ1-2
DNA: TGTGCCAGCACCCCAACAGGGGTCTATGGCTACACCTTC
CDR3: CASTPTGVYGYTF

D: TRBD2
size: -
V: TRBV6-2/TRBV6-3
J: TRBJ2-1
DNA: TGTGCCAGCAGTTACTCTCCGACTAGCGGGGTAGACGATGAGCAGTTCTTC
CDR3: CASSYSPTSGVDDEQFF

D: TRBD1
size: few
V: TRBV4-1
J: TRBJ1-2
DNA: TGCGCCAGCAGCCGCCCGGGACAGAACTATGGCTACACCTTC
CDR3: CASSRPGQNYGYTF

D: -
size: -
V: TRBV9
J: TRBJ1-1
DNA: TGTGCCAGCAGCGTAGTCGACTACATGAACACTGAAGCTTTCTTT
CDR3: CASSVVDYMNTEAFF

D: TRBD1
size: few
V: TRBV5-4
J: TRBJ2-2
DNA: TGTGCCAGCAGCAAGGGACAGCCGAACACCGGGGAGCTGTTTTTT
CDR3: CASSKGQPNTGELFF

D: TRBD1
size: -
V: TRBV28
J: TRBJ1-1
DNA: TGTGCCAGCAGCCCCCGACAGGGGGTCGTTTCTGAAGCTTTCTTT
CDR3: CASSPRQGVVSEAFF

D: -
size: -
V: TRBV20-1
J: TRBJ2-2
DNA: TGCAGTGCCAGTCGGGACCGACCCGGGGAGCTGTTTTTT
CDR3: CSASRDRPGELFF

D: -
size: few
V: TRBV7-2
J: TRBJ2-7
DNA: TGTGCCAGCAGCTTTAGTCGTACCTCATACGAGCAGTACTTC
CDR3: CASSFSRTSYEQYF

D: -
size: few
V: TRBV4-3
J: TRBJ2-2
DNA: TGCGCCAGCAGCCAACTTTTCGGGACGGTGAACACCGGGGAGCTGTTTTTT
CDR3: CASSQLFGTVNTGELFF

D: -
size: -
V: TRBV5-1
J: TRBJ2-1
DNA: TGCGCCAGCGGCTTGGCGTCGGCAGTATGGAATGGTGAGCAGTTCTTC
CDR3: CASGLASAVWNGEQFF

D: -
size: many
V: TRBV5-1
J: TRBJ2-1
DNA: TGCGCCAGCAGCTCGGAGAACAATGAGCAGTTCTTC
CDR3: CASSSENNEQFF

D: -
size: few
V: TRBV7-2
J: TRBJ1-1
DNA: TGTGCCAGCAGCACGCCTCCGGGTTACCTTGACACTGAAGCTTTCTTT
CDR3: CASSTPPGYLDTEAFF

D: -
size: -
V: TRBV2
J: TRBJ2-7
DNA: TGTGCCAGCAGGCGGGACAGCATGCCCTACGAGCAGTACTTC
CDR3: CASRRDSMPYEQYF

D: -
size: many
V: TRBV27
J: TRBJ2-7
DNA: TGTGCCAGCAGTTTTTATCCCAACTACGAGCAGTACTTC
CDR3: CASSFYPNYEQYF

D: -
size: many
V: TRBV7-2
J: TRBJ1-2
DNA: TGTGCCAGCAGCTTACTTCCTTGGGGCTACACCTTC
CDR3: CASSLLPWGYTF

D: -
size: many
V: TRBV12-3/TRBV12-4
J: TRBJ2-1
DNA: TGTGCCAGCAGTTTCTTCAGGGGCCTACACAATGAGCAGTTCTTC
CDR3: CASSFFRGLHNEQFF

D: TRBD1
size: -
V: TRBV3-1
J: TRBJ1-1
DNA: TGTGCCAGCAGCCAATGGAAGGGGGCGGCTTTCTTT
CDR3: CASSQWKGAAFF

D: -
size: -
V: TRBV5-1
J: TRBJ1-5
DNA: TGCGCCAGCAGCTTCCACCTGCCCACGGGCAATCAGCCCCAGCATTTT
CDR3: CASSFHLPTGNQPQHF